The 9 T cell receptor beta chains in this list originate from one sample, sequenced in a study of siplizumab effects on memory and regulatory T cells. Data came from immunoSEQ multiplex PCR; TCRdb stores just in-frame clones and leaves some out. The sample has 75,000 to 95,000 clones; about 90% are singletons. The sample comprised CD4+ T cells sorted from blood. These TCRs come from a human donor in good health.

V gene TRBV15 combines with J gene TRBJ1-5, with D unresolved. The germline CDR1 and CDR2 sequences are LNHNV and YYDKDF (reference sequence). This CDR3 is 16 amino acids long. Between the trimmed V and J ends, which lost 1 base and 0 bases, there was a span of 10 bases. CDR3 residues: CATSRGGRRSNQPQHF. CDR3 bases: TGTGCCACCAGCAGAGGGGGAAGGCGTAGCAATCAGCCCCAGCATTTT.

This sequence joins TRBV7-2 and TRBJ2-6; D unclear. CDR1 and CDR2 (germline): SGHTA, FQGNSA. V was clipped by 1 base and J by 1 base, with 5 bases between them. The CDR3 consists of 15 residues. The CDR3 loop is CASSLVESGANVLTF. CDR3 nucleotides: TGTGCCAGCAGCTTAGTTGAATCTGGGGCCAACGTCCTGACTTTC.

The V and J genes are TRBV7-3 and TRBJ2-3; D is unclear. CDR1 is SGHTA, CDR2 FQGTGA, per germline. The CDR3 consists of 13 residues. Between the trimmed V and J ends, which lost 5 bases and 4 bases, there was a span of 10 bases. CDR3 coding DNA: TGTGCCAGCAGCCAGAAAGCGTCAGATACGCAGTATTTT. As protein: CASSQKASDTQYF.

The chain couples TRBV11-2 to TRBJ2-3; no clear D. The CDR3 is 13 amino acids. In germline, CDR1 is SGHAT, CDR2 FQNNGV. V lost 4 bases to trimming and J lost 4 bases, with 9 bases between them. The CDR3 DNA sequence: TGTGCCAGCAGCTGGGCTATCCCAGATACGCAGTATTTT. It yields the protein CASSWAIPDTQYF.

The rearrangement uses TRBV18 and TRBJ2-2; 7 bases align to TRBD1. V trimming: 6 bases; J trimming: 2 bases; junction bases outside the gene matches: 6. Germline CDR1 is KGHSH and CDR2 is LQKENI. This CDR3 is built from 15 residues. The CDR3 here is CASSQQGSNTGELFF. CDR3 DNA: TGTGCCAGCTCCCAACAGGGGAGTAACACCGGGGAGCTGTTTTTT.

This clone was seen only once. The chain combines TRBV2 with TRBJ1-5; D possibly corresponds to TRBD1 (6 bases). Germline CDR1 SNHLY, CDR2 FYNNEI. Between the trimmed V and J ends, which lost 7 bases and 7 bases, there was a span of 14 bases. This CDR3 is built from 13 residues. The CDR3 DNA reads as TGTGCCAGCACTGGAGCGAGGGGGCAGCCCCAGCATTTT. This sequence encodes CASTGARGQPQHF.

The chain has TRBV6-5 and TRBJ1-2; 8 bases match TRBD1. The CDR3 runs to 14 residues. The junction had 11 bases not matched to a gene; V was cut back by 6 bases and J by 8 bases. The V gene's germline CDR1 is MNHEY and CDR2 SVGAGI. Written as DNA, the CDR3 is TGTGCCAGCAGCAAATTCAGGACAGGGTACGGCTACACCTTC. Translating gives CASSKFRTGYGYTF.

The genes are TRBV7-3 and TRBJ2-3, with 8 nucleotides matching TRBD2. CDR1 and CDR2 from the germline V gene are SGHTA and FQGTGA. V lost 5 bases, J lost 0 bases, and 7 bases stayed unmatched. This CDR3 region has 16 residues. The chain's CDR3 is CASSRFGRESTDTQYF. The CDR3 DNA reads TGTGCCAGCAGCCGCTTCGGGAGGGAGAGCACAGATACGCAGTATTTT.

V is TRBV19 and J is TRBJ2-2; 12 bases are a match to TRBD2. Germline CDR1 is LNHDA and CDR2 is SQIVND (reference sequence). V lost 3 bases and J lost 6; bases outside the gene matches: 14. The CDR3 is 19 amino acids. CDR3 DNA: TGTGCCAGTAGTATCGACCCCCTTACTAGCGGGAGGCGGGCCGGGGAGCTGTTTTTT. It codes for CASSIDPLTSGRRAGELFF.